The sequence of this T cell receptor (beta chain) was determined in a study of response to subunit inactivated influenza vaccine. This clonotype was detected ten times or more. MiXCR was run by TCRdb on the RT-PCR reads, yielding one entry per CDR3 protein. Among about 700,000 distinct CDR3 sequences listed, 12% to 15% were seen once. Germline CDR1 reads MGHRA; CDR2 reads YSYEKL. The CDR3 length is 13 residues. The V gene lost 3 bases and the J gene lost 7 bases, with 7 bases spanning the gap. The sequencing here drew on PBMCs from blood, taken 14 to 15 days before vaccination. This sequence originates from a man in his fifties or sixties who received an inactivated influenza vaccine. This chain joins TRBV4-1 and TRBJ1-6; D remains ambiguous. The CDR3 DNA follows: TGCGCCAGCAGCCAGGGAATAAATTCACCCCTCCACTTT. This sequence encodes CASSQGINSPLHF.